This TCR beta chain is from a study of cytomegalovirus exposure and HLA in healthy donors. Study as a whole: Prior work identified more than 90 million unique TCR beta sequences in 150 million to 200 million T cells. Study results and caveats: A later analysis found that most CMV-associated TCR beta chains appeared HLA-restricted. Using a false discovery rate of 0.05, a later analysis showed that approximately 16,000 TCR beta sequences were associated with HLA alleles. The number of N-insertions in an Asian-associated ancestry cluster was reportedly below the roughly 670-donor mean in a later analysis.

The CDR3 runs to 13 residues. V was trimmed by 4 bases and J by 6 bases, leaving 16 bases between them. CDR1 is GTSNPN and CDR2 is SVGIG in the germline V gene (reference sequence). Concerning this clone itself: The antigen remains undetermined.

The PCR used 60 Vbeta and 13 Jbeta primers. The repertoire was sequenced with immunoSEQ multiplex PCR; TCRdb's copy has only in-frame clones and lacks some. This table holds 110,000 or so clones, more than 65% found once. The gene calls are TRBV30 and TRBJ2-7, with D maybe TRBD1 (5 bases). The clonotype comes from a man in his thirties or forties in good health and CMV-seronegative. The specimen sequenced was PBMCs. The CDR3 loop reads CAWTHDSYAEQYF. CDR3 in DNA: TGTGCCTGGACCCACGACAGTTACGCCGAGCAGTACTTC.